This T cell receptor beta chain was sequenced during a study of T cell therapy after organ transplantation. The data were produced by immunoSEQ multiplex PCR, yet TCRdb's version contains in-frame clones alone and is incomplete. This sample carries 45,000 to 50,000 clones, 94% of them seen once, and the ten largest clones take 3.1%. Of note for this clone: Its antigen is as yet unknown.

V gave up 1 base and J gave up 8 bases, with 9 bases separating them. The CDR3 runs 12 residues. Germline V CDR1 and CDR2: SQVTM, ANQGSEA. The sample consisted of CD8+ T cells from blood, taken before autologous CMV-specific T cell therapy. The origin of this receptor is a human patient who had received a solid organ transplant and had CMV disease. V and J are TRBV29-1 and TRBJ2-1; D may correspond to TRBD1 or TRBD2 (6 bases each). The CDR3 region has the DNA TGCAGCGTTGAAGGTAGGGGGGATGAGCAGTTCTTC. Protein: CSVEGRGDEQFF.